These 30 T cell receptor beta chains share one sample of origin, sequenced in a study of shared clonotypes between healthy human individuals. The repertoire was sequenced with immunoSEQ multiplex PCR; TCRdb's copy has only in-frame clones and lacks some. The sample lists 740,000 or so clones; about three quarters were seen once. Sequenced input: memory CD4+ T cells sorted from blood. The subset is: CD45RA-negative fraction. These receptors all come from a young woman in good health.

This clone was detected a few times. Other DNA variants within this sample encode the same CDR3. V and J are TRBV7-2 and TRBJ1-1; D is unclear. CDR1 is SGHTA, CDR2 FQGNSA, per germline. CDR3 size: 13 residues. Trimming stripped 2 bases from V and 3 bases from J, with 7 bases between. CDR3 nucleotides: TGTGCCAGCAGCTTACAGAGGGACACTGAAGCTTTCTTT. This codes for CASSLQRDTEAFF.

The gene calls are TRBV25-1 and TRBJ2-3; perhaps TRBD1 as D (7 bases). Trimming removed 6 bases at V and 4 bases at J, with 20 bases between. Germline CDR1 is MGHDK and CDR2 is SYGVNS. The CDR3 length is 16 residues. Here the CDR3 reads CASRAHAGGFADTQYF. DNA of the CDR3: TGTGCCAGCAGAGCACATGCAGGGGGGTTCGCAGATACGCAGTATTTT.

Only a few counts were recorded for this clone. This chain joins TRBV28 and TRBJ2-1, with TRBD2 matching 9 bases. The CDR3 spans 15 residues. V trimming: 6 bases; J trimming: 6 bases; junction bases outside the gene matches: 9. The V gene's germline CDR1 is MDHEN and CDR2 SYDVKM. Written as DNA, the CDR3 is TGTGCCAGCAGCGGTAGCGGGAGACCCCTCAATGAGCAGTTCTTC. Its translation is CASSGSGRPLNEQFF.

The chain has TRBV29-1 and TRBJ2-1; D gene unclear. CDR1 and CDR2 from the germline V gene are SQVTM and ANQGSEA. V was pared by 8 bases and J by 0 bases, with 14 bases between. There are 14 residues in the CDR3. The CDR3 reads CSFQTPYSYNEQFF. CDR3 DNA: TGCAGCTTCCAGACTCCTTACTCCTACAATGAGCAGTTCTTC.

The V gene is TRBV14, the J gene TRBJ2-3; TRBD1 agrees at 8 bases. The ends lost 4 bases at V and 2 bases at J; junction bases unmatched: 11. This CDR3 is built from 17 residues. Germline CDR1 SGHDN, CDR2 FVKESK. Here the CDR3 reads CASSRYPGGINTDTQYF. DNA of the CDR3: TGTGCCAGCAGCCGATATCCAGGGGGCATCAACACAGATACGCAGTATTTT.

This chain joins TRBV2 and TRBJ2-2; D is tentatively TRBD1 or TRBD2 (5 bases each). V was cut by 6 bases and J by 2 bases, with 10 bases left in between. Germline V gene data show CDR1 as SNHLY and CDR2 as FYNNEI. The CDR3 totals 14 residues. CDR3 DNA sequence: TGTGCCAGCAGGAGGGGCCCCAACACCGGGGAGCTGTTTTTT. It is translated as CASRRGPNTGELFF.

The chain uses TRBV7-2 and TRBJ2-1; D is unclear. This CDR3 spans 14 amino acids. The V end was cut by 3 bases, the J end by 3 bases, with 9 bases between. In germline, CDR1 is SGHTA, CDR2 FQGNSA. CDR3 in amino acids: CASSFRDLYNEQFF. Written as DNA, the CDR3 is TGTGCCAGCAGCTTTCGAGATCTCTACAATGAGCAGTTCTTC.

This chain links TRBV25-1 with TRBJ2-1; 15 bases align to TRBD2. Germline lookup yields CDR1 MGHDK and CDR2 SYGVNS. CDR3 size: 17 residues. The junction had 6 bases not matched to a gene; V was cut back by 2 bases and J by 7 bases. In nucleotides, the CDR3 is TGTGCCAGCAGTGAAGTGGGACTAGCGGGAGGCGGTAATGAGCAGTTCTTC. Encoded protein: CASSEVGLAGGGNEQFF. Based on the CDR3 plus reference TRBV25-1 and TRBJ2-1, the full variable domain is EADIYQTPRYLVIGTGKKITLECSQTMGHDKMYWYQQDPGMELHLIHYSYGVNSTEKGDLSSESTVSRIRTEHFPLTLESARPSHTSQYLCASSEVGLAGGGNEQFFGPGTRLTVL.

This clone was seen a few times. The chain links TRBV4-1 to TRBJ2-3; 7 bases map to TRBD2. Trimming removed 0 bases from V and 4 bases from J; junction bases left unmatched: 10. This CDR3 has 17 residues. Germline CDR1 is MGHRA and CDR2 is YSYEKL. The CDR3 loop reads CASSQEGSGLGADTQYF. DNA for the CDR3: TGCGCCAGCAGCCAAGAGGGCAGCGGACTAGGGGCAGATACGCAGTATTTT.

This clone was counted between two and nine times. V is TRBV10-1 and J is TRBJ1-2; no clear D. Germline CDR1 reads WNHNN; CDR2 reads SYGVQD (reference sequence). Trimming removed 2 bases at V and 3 bases at J, with 7 bases between. The CDR3 runs 13 residues. The CDR3 spells CASSERWDYGYTF. CDR3 DNA sequence: TGCGCCAGCAGTGAGAGGTGGGACTATGGCTACACCTTC.

The chain is built from TRBV5-1 and TRBJ2-7; 8 nucleotides line up with TRBD1. Looked up from germline, CDR1 is SGHRS and CDR2 is YFSETQ. There are 15 residues in the CDR3. Trimming removed 2 bases from V and 5 bases from J; junction bases left unmatched: 9. The CDR3, as DNA: TGCGCCAGCAGCTTCATAGGACAGGGTGAGAACGAGCAGTACTTC. Protein product: CASSFIGQGENEQYF. Supplemented by reference TRBV5-1 and TRBJ2-7, the full variable domain reads KAGVTQTPRYLIKTRGQQVTLSCSPISGHRSVSWYQQTPGQGLQFLFEYFSETQRNKGNFPGRFSGRQFSNSRSEMNVSTLELGDSALYLCASSFIGQGENEQYFGPGTRLTVT.

With respect to this clone: With a much larger clone just one base away, this may be a read error. Other DNA sequences in this sample translate to the same CDR3. The chain carries TRBV9 and TRBJ2-7; 7 nucleotides agree with TRBD2. The CDR3 spans 15 residues. In germline, CDR1 is SGDLS, CDR2 YYNGEE. The CDR3 is CASSVQGGPSYEQYF. CDR3 DNA: TGTGCCAGTAGCGTGCAGGGAGGGCCCTCCTACGAGCAGTACTTC.

Concerning this clone itself: Additional DNA sequences in this sample encode the identical CDR3. The V and J genes are TRBV27 and TRBJ1-2; 9 bases align to TRBD1. The CDR3 sequence is 14 residues long. The V gene end was trimmed by 6 bases and the J gene end by 10 bases; junction bases not matched to a gene: 12. CDR1 and CDR2 (germline): MNHEY, SMNVEV (reference sequence). The CDR3 sequence is CASSPTGGALVYTF. Written as DNA, the CDR3 is TGTGCCAGCAGCCCTACAGGGGGCGCTTTAGTCTACACCTTC.

The chain combines TRBV7-9 with TRBJ2-3; D is possibly TRBD1 or TRBD2 (5 bases each). Between the trimmed V and J ends, which lost 5 bases and 5 bases, there was a span of 14 bases. CDR1 is SEHNR, CDR2 FQNEAQ, per germline (reference sequence). The CDR3 sequence is 14 residues long. The CDR3 DNA reads as TGTGCCAGCAGCCGTTTGGGACCCCAAGATACGCAGTATTTT. Protein: CASSRLGPQDTQYF.

As for this clone: Additional DNA sequences in this sample encode the identical CDR3. V usage is TRBV19 and J usage is TRBJ1-5; 8 bases are shared with TRBD1. The V segment lost 3 bases and the J segment 1 base; nucleotides outside the gene matches: 2. The CDR3 is made up of 15 amino acids. CDR1 is LNHDA, CDR2 SQIVND, per germline (reference sequence). CDR3 region: CASSIDRGSNQPQHF. CDR3 bases: TGTGCCAGTAGTATTGACAGGGGAAGCAATCAGCCCCAGCATTTT.

In its sample, this clone was seen a few times. The chain combines TRBV6-6 with TRBJ1-3; no definite D call. This CDR3 is 15 amino acids long. The germline V gene has CDR1 MNHNY and CDR2 SVGAGI (reference sequence). Trimming took 4 bases from V and 0 from J, leaving 10 bases between them. CDR3 residues: CASSSTVPSGNTIYF. CDR3 DNA: TGTGCCAGCAGTTCAACAGTGCCCTCTGGAAACACCATATATTTT.

This chain connects TRBV18 to TRBJ2-7, with 11 nucleotides matching TRBD2. This CDR3 contains 20 residues. The germline V gene has CDR1 KGHSH and CDR2 LQKENI. The V and J ends lost 3 bases and 1 base, in that order; junction bases with no gene match: 17. This chain's CDR3 is CASSPAPGTSGGRASYEQYF. The CDR3 DNA follows: TGTGCCAGCTCACCGGCGCCCGGGACTAGCGGAGGGAGGGCTTCCTACGAGCAGTACTTC. The entire variable domain, with the rest obtained from reference TRBV18 and TRBJ2-7, is as follows: NAGVMQNPRHLVRRRGQEARLRCSPMKGHSHVYWYRQLPEEGLKFMVYLQKENIIDESGMPKERFSAEFPKEGPSILRIQQVVRGDSAAYFCASSPAPGTSGGRASYEQYFGPGTRLTVT.

About this clone: The same CDR3 is also encoded by other DNA sequences in this sample. The rearrangement joins TRBV5-1 to TRBJ2-5; TRBD1 or TRBD2 may be the D gene (5 bases each). The germline V gene has CDR1 SGHRS and CDR2 YFSETQ. With 0 bases removed from V and 1 base from J, the gap between germline ends came to 7 bases. The CDR3 sequence is 14 residues long. The chain's CDR3 is CASSLVGGQETQYF. The CDR3 bases are TGCGCCAGCAGCTTGGTTGGGGGCCAAGAGACCCAGTACTTC.

The chain uses TRBV7-3 and TRBJ2-2; tentatively, D is TRBD2 (5 bases). The CDR3 runs 16 residues. Trimming left V 2 bases short and J 0 bases short, with 10 bases between. Germline CDR1 is SGHTA and CDR2 is FQGTGA. Here the CDR3 reads CASSLGGQSNTGELFF. The CDR3 nucleotides read TGTGCCAGCAGCTTAGGCGGGCAGTCGAACACCGGGGAGCTGTTTTTT.

The chain carries TRBV9 and TRBJ2-1; D is uncertain. The CDR3 is 12 residues long. From germline, CDR1 is SGDLS and CDR2 YYNGEE. V was shortened by 3 bases and J by 7 bases, with 8 bases between the two germline ends. The DNA for the CDR3 is TGTGCCAGCAGCGCCACAGTAAATGAGCAGTTCTTC. Protein sequence: CASSATVNEQFF.

This clone was seen just once. The chain carries TRBV28 and TRBJ2-7, with 7 nucleotides matching TRBD2. The ends lost 7 bases at V and 2 bases at J; junction bases unmatched: 8. Germline values: CDR1 MDHEN, CDR2 SYDVKM. The CDR3 spans 14 residues. The CDR3 DNA follows: TGTGCCAGCACCCTAGCGGCTCCTCCCTACGAGCAGTACTTC. Translating gives CASTLAAPPYEQYF.

The chain employs TRBV28 and TRBJ2-3; D remains ambiguous. This CDR3 is 12 amino acids long. V was shortened by 5 bases and J by 10 bases, with 13 bases between the two germline ends. The germline V gene has CDR1 MDHEN and CDR2 SYDVKM. CDR3 nucleotide sequence: TGTGCCAGCAGTCTACCACTTTATCCGCAGTATTTT. This codes for CASSLPLYPQYF.

Comments on this clone: The sample carries other DNA sequences with the same CDR3. V and J are TRBV14 and TRBJ2-7, with D tentatively TRBD2 (6 bases). Germline CDR1 and CDR2: SGHDN and FVKESK. V gave up 2 bases and J gave up 3 bases, with 8 bases separating them. The CDR3 loop spans 13 amino acids. The CDR3 DNA reads as TGTGCCAGCAGCCAAAATAGCGGCTACGAGCAGTACTTC. Encoded protein: CASSQNSGYEQYF.

The gene calls are TRBV19 and TRBJ1-5; D unclear. This CDR3 spans 12 amino acids. V was cut by 2 bases and J by 3 bases, with 2 bases left in between. Germline V gene data show CDR1 as LNHDA and CDR2 as SQIVND (reference sequence). The CDR3 here is CASSIINQPQHF. In nucleotides, the CDR3 is TGTGCCAGTAGTATAATCAATCAGCCCCAGCATTTT.

This clone was seen just once. This chain uses TRBV10-3 with TRBJ1-4, with 7 bases identical to TRBD1. Trimming at V came to 6 bases and at J to 2 bases, leaving 0 bases not matched to a gene. This CDR3 region has 13 residues. Germline V CDR1 and CDR2: ENHRY, SYGVKD. DNA for the CDR3: TGTGCCATCAGGGACAGGACTAATGAAAAACTGTTTTTT. Residues: CAIRDRTNEKLFF.

V is TRBV27 and J is TRBJ2-3, with 11 nucleotides matching TRBD2. Germline CDR1 is MNHEY and CDR2 is SMNVEV (reference sequence). With V trimmed by 6 bases and J by 3 bases, 8 bases remained unmatched. CDR3 length equals 16 residues. CDR3 protein: CASRRLAGSGTDTQYF. CDR3 DNA: TGTGCCAGCAGGCGACTAGCGGGGTCGGGGACAGATACGCAGTATTTT.

This clone was picked up one time. The V call is TRBV13, the J call TRBJ2-2; no clear D. Germline lookup yields CDR1 PRHDT and CDR2 FYEKMQ (reference sequence). The CDR3 contains 14 residues. V was cut by 6 bases and J by 3 bases, with 11 bases left in between. The CDR3 loop reads CASRNRGDTGELFF. CDR3 nucleotides: TGTGCCAGCAGGAACAGAGGAGACACCGGGGAGCTGTTTTTT. Full variable domain (outside the CDR3, taken from reference TRBV13 and TRBJ2-2): AAGVIQSPRHLIKEKRETATLKCYPIPRHDTVYWYQQGPGQDPQFLISFYEKMQSDKGSIPDRFSAQQFSDYHSELNMSSLELGDSALYFCASRNRGDTGELFFGEGSRLTVL.

This rearrangement joins TRBV28 to TRBJ1-2; 10 bases map to TRBD1. V lost 3 bases, J lost 0 bases, and 4 bases stayed unmatched. CDR3 length equals 16 residues. Germline V CDR1 and CDR2: MDHEN, SYDVKM. CDR3 in amino acids: CASSFGTGAANYGYTF. CDR3 DNA sequence: TGTGCCAGCAGTTTCGGGACAGGGGCAGCTAACTATGGCTACACCTTC.

The CDR3 sequence is CASLTGGDTQYF. The CDR3 region has the DNA TGTGCCAGTTTGACAGGGGGAGATACGCAGTATTTT. The chain carries TRBV6-1 and TRBJ2-3, with 9 bases matching TRBD1. The J segment lost 5 bases and the V segment lost 9 bases, leaving 3 bases of the junction unmatched. Per the germline V gene, CDR1 is MNHNS and CDR2 is SASEGT. The CDR3 totals 12 residues.

The CDR3 nucleotides are TGTGCCAGTAGTATGATTGGAAACACCATATATTTT. This encodes CASSMIGNTIYF. V usage is TRBV19 and J usage is TRBJ1-3; unclear D gene. Per germline, CDR1 LNHDA and CDR2 SQIVND (reference sequence). This CDR3 has 12 residues. V gave up 3 bases and J gave up 3 bases, with 3 bases separating them.